Below, 11 T cell receptor beta chains from the same sample are listed, as sequenced in a study of graft-versus-host responses after intestinal transplantation. These TCRs' antigens remain unknown. Repertoires were generated with immunoSEQ multiplex PCR, while TCRdb's copy carries only in-frame clones and drops some. The sample consists of around 71,000 clones, roughly 94% of them appearing once. The sequencing here drew on unstimulated CD8+ T cells sorted from spleen or lymph node cells, taken before intestinal transplant. Every receptor here comes from a human donor who received an intestinal transplant.

The genes are TRBV27 and TRBJ2-2; D not certain. Between the trimmed V and J ends, which lost 4 bases and 4 bases, there was a span of 10 bases. Germline CDR1 reads MNHEY; CDR2 reads SMNVEV (reference sequence). The CDR3 loop spans 14 amino acids. In nucleotides, the CDR3 is TGTGCCAGCAGTTATCAGGTCGCCACCGGGGAGCTGTTTTTT. Protein: CASSYQVATGELFF.

The V and J genes are TRBV27 and TRBJ2-1; no clear D gene. The CDR3 extends over 19 amino acids. Germline V lookup: CDR1 MNHEY, CDR2 SMNVEV (reference sequence). The V and J ends lost 0 bases and 0 bases respectively, with 18 bases between them. CDR3 protein: CASSLSMWREVSSYNEQFF. Here the CDR3 DNA reads TGTGCCAGCAGTTTATCAATGTGGCGAGAGGTGAGCTCCTACAATGAGCAGTTCTTC.

The chain couples TRBV7-9 to TRBJ2-7; 10 bases line up with TRBD2. Germline loops: CDR1 SEHNR, CDR2 FQNEAQ (reference sequence). The CDR3 is 15 amino acids. With V trimmed by 5 bases and J by 3 bases, 7 bases remained unmatched. The CDR3 nucleotides are TGTGCCAGCAGCACCGGACTAGCGGTTGACTACGAGCAGTACTTC. Translated, it gives CASSTGLAVDYEQYF.

This rearrangement joins TRBV7-3 to TRBJ2-5, with D unclear. The CDR3 is 13 amino acids. Germline V gives CDR1 SGHTA, CDR2 FQGTGA. Trimming took off 5 bases at V and 5 bases at J, with 12 bases between the two ends. CDR3 amino acids: CASSAGPRETQYF. In nucleotides, the CDR3 is TGTGCCAGCAGCGCCGGACCCCGGGAGACCCAGTACTTC.

The rearrangement joins TRBV5-6 to TRBJ2-1; D is undetermined. This CDR3 has 15 amino acids. V lost 1 base to trimming and J lost 2 bases, with 10 bases between them. CDR1 and CDR2 from the germline V gene are SGHDT and YYEEEE. CDR3: CASSLRSPAYNEQFF. The DNA for the CDR3 is TGTGCCAGCAGCTTGCGTTCTCCGGCCTACAATGAGCAGTTCTTC. Using reference TRBV5-6 and TRBJ2-1 for the parts outside the CDR3, the full variable domain is DAGVTQSPTHLIKTRGQQVTLRCSPKSGHDTVSWYQQALGQGPQFIFQYYEEEERQRGNFPDRFSGHQFPNYSSELNVNALLLGDSALYLCASSLRSPAYNEQFFGPGTRLTVL.

This chain joins TRBV7-9 and TRBJ2-7, with D perhaps matching TRBD1 or TRBD2 (5 bases each). This CDR3 is 14 amino acids long. V shed 5 bases and J shed 2 bases, with 13 bases lying between them. The germline V gene has CDR1 SEHNR and CDR2 FQNEAQ (reference sequence). The CDR3 loop is CASSDRDGTYEQYF. CDR3 DNA: TGTGCCAGCAGCGATAGGGACGGCACCTACGAGCAGTACTTC.

This sequence joins TRBV7-9 and TRBJ1-4, with a possible D match to TRBD1 (5 bases). The germline V gene encodes CDR1 SEHNR and CDR2 FQNEAQ (reference sequence). CDR3 length: 14 residues. Trimming took off 1 base at V and 8 bases at J, with 11 bases between the two ends. This chain's CDR3 is CASSLGAGLEKLFF. Here the CDR3 DNA reads TGTGCCAGCAGCTTAGGGGCAGGGTTAGAAAAACTGTTTTTT.

This clone was counted once. The V and J genes are TRBV11-2 and TRBJ2-1; a weak D match, TRBD2 (6 bases). Germline V CDR1 and CDR2: SGHAT, FQNNGV. This CDR3 comprises 15 residues. V lost 2 bases and J lost 5, with 13 bases in between. The DNA of the CDR3 is TGTGCCAGCAGCTTAAGCGCGGGGCTAAACAATGAGCAGTTCTTC. As protein: CASSLSAGLNNEQFF.

The V call is TRBV14, the J call TRBJ2-5, with a possible D match to TRBD1 (6 bases). The J call may not be correct, given that the DNA end is closer to TRBJ2-7. This CDR3 is 17 amino acids long. Germline lookup yields CDR1 SGHDN and CDR2 FVKESK. CDR3 coding DNA: TGTGCCAGCAGCCAAGACGGTACAGGGTTCTTTCACTACGAGCAGTACTTC. Translating gives CASSQDGTGFFHYEQYF.

This clone was observed a single time. This specimen includes other DNA sequences encoding the same CDR3. The rearrangement links TRBV9 to TRBJ2-5; D gene ambiguous. Germline V lookup: CDR1 SGDLS, CDR2 YYNGEE. V was pared by 0 bases and J by 5 bases, with 11 bases between. The CDR3 is made up of 14 amino acids. The CDR3 sequence: CASSVDMGVETQYF. DNA for the CDR3: TGTGCCAGCAGCGTAGACATGGGCGTGGAGACCCAGTACTTC. Drawing the rest from reference TRBV9 and TRBJ2-5, the complete variable domain is DSGVTQTPKHLITATGQRVTLRCSPRSGDLSVYWYQQSLDQGLQFLIQYYNGEERAKGNILERFSAQQFPDLHSELNLSSLELGDSALYFCASSVDMGVETQYFGPGTRLLVL.

This chain uses TRBV19 with TRBJ2-1, with D unresolved. The CDR3 extends over 15 amino acids. The V gene lost 6 bases and the J gene lost 5 bases, with 17 bases spanning the gap. In germline, CDR1 is LNHDA, CDR2 SQIVND (reference sequence). CDR3 sequence reads: CASRGREVPDNEQFF. The CDR3 DNA reads TGTGCCAGTAGAGGGCGAGAAGTCCCGGACAATGAGCAGTTCTTC.